Following are 10 T cell receptor beta chains from one sample sequenced in a study of untreated major depressive disorder. Study findings and constraints: CD4+ T cells from depressed patients used TRBV05-01 (Vbeta 5.1) more often than controls.

No antigen is known for these receptors. Libraries were prepared by immunoSEQ multiplex PCR; TCRdb keeps only in-frame clonotypes and omits some of them. This table has 17,000 or so clones, more than 85% appearing once. Sequenced: CD4+ T cells from PBMCs. The receptors shown here come from a woman in her thirties or forties with major depressive disorder.

This chain links TRBV27 with TRBJ1-2, with TRBD1 matching over 7 bases. The CDR3 runs 15 residues. Trimming removed 6 bases from V and 4 bases from J; junction bases left unmatched: 11. Germline V gene sequence: CDR1 MNHEY, CDR2 SMNVEV (reference sequence). CDR3 sequence reads: CASRKGWDSPYGYTF. In nucleotides, the CDR3 is TGTGCCAGCAGGAAGGGATGGGACAGCCCCTATGGCTACACCTTC.

The rearrangement links TRBV30 to TRBJ2-3; 9 positions agree with TRBD2. Looked up from germline, CDR1 is GTSNPN and CDR2 is SVGIG (reference sequence). This CDR3 is 15 amino acids long. V dropped 1 base and J dropped 5; count of bases not matched to a gene: 7. The CDR3 protein is CAWSGGGRAGDTQYF. The CDR3 DNA is TGTGCCTGGAGTGGCGGCGGGAGGGCCGGAGATACGCAGTATTTT.

V and J are TRBV29-1 and TRBJ2-2, with D perhaps matching TRBD1 (6 bases). Germline CDR1 reads SQVTM; CDR2 reads ANQGSEA. The CDR3 runs 13 residues. Deletions cut 6 bases from V and 7 bases from J, with 15 bases between. The CDR3 DNA reads as TGCAGCGTCGCACAGGGAGTAGGCGGGGAGCTGTTTTTT. This codes for CSVAQGVGGELFF.

The chain has TRBV2 and TRBJ1-2; maybe TRBD1 (5 bases). The CDR3 runs 11 residues. The V gene lost 7 bases and the J gene lost 6 bases, with 9 bases spanning the gap. Looked up from germline, CDR1 is SNHLY and CDR2 is FYNNEI. CDR3 amino acids: CASIGRDGYTF. The CDR3 region has the DNA TGTGCCAGCATCGGCAGGGATGGCTACACCTTC.

The chain employs TRBV6-1 and TRBJ2-5; TRBD2 aligns across 9 bases. J was trimmed by 4 bases and V by 7 bases; bases with no gene match: 10. CDR3 length: 15 residues. Germline-derived CDR1 and CDR2 are MNHNS and SASEGT. The CDR3 sequence: CASTRLAGLGETQYF. The CDR3 nucleotides read TGTGCCAGCACCCGGCTAGCGGGGCTAGGAGAGACCCAGTACTTC.

CDR3 bases: TGTGCCAGCAGGTTGTACAGGGGAGAAAAACTGTTTTTT. As protein: CASRLYRGEKLFF. The gene calls are TRBV13 and TRBJ1-4; 7 bases fit TRBD1. Per the germline V gene, CDR1 is PRHDT and CDR2 is FYEKMQ (reference sequence). Unmatched junction bases numbered 6, after V lost 6 bases and J lost 8 bases. The CDR3 is 13 residues long.

This sequence joins TRBV4-3 and TRBJ1-2; the match to TRBD1 covers 9 bases. This CDR3 comprises 16 residues. Per germline, CDR1 LGHNA and CDR2 YSLEER. V lost 0 bases, J lost 5 bases, and 7 bases stayed unmatched. This chain's CDR3 is CASSQDQGQGRYGYTF. The CDR3 bases are TGCGCCAGCAGCCAAGATCAGGGACAGGGAAGATATGGCTACACCTTC.

The chain carries TRBV4-3 and TRBJ2-5, with 12 bases identical to TRBD2. The J segment lost 7 bases and the V segment lost 5 bases, leaving 8 bases of the junction unmatched. The CDR3 totals 15 residues. CDR1 and CDR2 from the germline V gene are LGHNA and YSLEER. The CDR3 loop reads CASSADWGLAGTQYF. DNA of the CDR3: TGCGCCAGCAGCGCGGACTGGGGACTAGCGGGGACCCAGTACTTC.

The chain carries TRBV7-6 and TRBJ2-1; possible D gene TRBD2, 5 bases. There are 13 residues in the CDR3. The V end was cut by 5 bases, the J end by 6 bases, with 11 bases between. Germline CDR1 reads SGHVS; CDR2 reads FNYEAQ. CDR3 bases: TGTGCCAGCAGCCCGGACTGGTTCAATGAGCAGTTCTTC. Its protein is CASSPDWFNEQFF.

This chain uses TRBV6-1 with TRBJ2-5; the D is unclear. The CDR3 totals 13 residues. V shed 2 bases and J shed 5 bases, with 9 bases lying between them. The germline gives CDR1 MNHNS, CDR2 SASEGT. The CDR3 region is CASSERWRETQYF. The CDR3 DNA is TGTGCCAGCAGTGAAAGATGGCGGGAGACCCAGTACTTC.